These T cell receptor beta chains were read from a single sample in a study of technical replicates of blood from a handful of donors. Data came from immunoSEQ multiplex PCR; TCRdb stores just in-frame clones and leaves some out. There are approximately 73,000 clones in the sample; 80% to 95% occur only once, and about 0.4% lies in the top ten. The specimen was T cells isolated from PBMCs. These receptors all come from a human donor in good health. Both conserved end residues are part of each CDR3. D genes are given only for firm matches. Rows give clone size only sometimes, using once, few, many, or a class for an expanded clone.

j_call: TRBJ2-7
clone_size: .
d_call: TRBD2
v_call: TRBV4-1
cdr3_aa: CASSPRGLAGGSYEQYF
cdr3_nt: TGCGCCAGCAGCCCAAGGGGGCTAGCGGGAGGATCCTACGAGCAGTACTTC

j_call: TRBJ2-3
clone_size: .
d_call: .
v_call: TRBV4-2
cdr3_aa: CASSQEPGRADTQYF
cdr3_nt: TGTGCCAGCAGCCAAGAACCCGGGCGGGCGGATACGCAGTATTTT

j_call: TRBJ2-3
clone_size: .
d_call: TRBD2
v_call: TRBV10-3
cdr3_aa: CAIRGTNTDTQYF
cdr3_nt: TGTGCCATCAGGGGGACTAACACAGATACGCAGTATTTT

j_call: TRBJ1-3
clone_size: once
d_call: TRBD1
v_call: TRBV30
cdr3_aa: CAWRGSDRGSGNTIYF
cdr3_nt: TGTGCCTGGAGAGGCTCAGACAGGGGCTCTGGAAACACCATATATTTT

j_call: TRBJ2-1
clone_size: .
d_call: .
v_call: TRBV7-9
cdr3_aa: CASPPPGDEQFF
cdr3_nt: TGTGCCAGCCCCCCGCCCGGAGATGAGCAGTTCTTC

j_call: TRBJ2-3
clone_size: .
d_call: .
v_call: TRBV7-6
cdr3_aa: CASSLQHTDTQYF
cdr3_nt: TGTGCCAGCAGCCTCCAACACACAGATACGCAGTATTTT

j_call: TRBJ1-2
clone_size: .
d_call: .
v_call: TRBV6-1
cdr3_aa: CASRVGVSLTF
cdr3_nt: TGTGCCAGCCGTGTAGGGGTATCCCTAACCTTC

j_call: TRBJ1-1
clone_size: .
d_call: TRBD1
v_call: TRBV18
cdr3_aa: CASSKYRGNTEAFF
cdr3_nt: TGTGCCAGCTCAAAATACAGGGGGAACACTGAAGCTTTCTTT

j_call: TRBJ2-3
clone_size: .
d_call: .
v_call: TRBV10-2
cdr3_aa: CASSAGRGTDTQYF
cdr3_nt: TGCGCCAGCAGTGCAGGTCGTGGCACAGATACGCAGTATTTT

j_call: TRBJ1-4
clone_size: .
d_call: .
v_call: TRBV27
cdr3_aa: CASSYVQAREKLFF
cdr3_nt: TGTGCCAGCAGTTACGTCCAGGCCCGGGAAAAACTGTTTTTT

j_call: TRBJ2-2
clone_size: .
d_call: TRBD2
v_call: TRBV7-8
cdr3_aa: CASSLAGTRRVGELFF
cdr3_nt: TGTGCCAGCAGCTTGGCCGGGACTAGGAGGGTCGGGGAGCTGTTTTTT

j_call: TRBJ1-5
clone_size: .
d_call: .
v_call: TRBV21-1
cdr3_aa: CASRTRQGLQPQHF
cdr3_nt: TGTGCCAGCAGGACTAGACAGGGGCTGCAGCCCCAGCATTTT

j_call: TRBJ2-7
clone_size: .
d_call: .
v_call: TRBV5-1
cdr3_aa: CASSSTYEQYF
cdr3_nt: TGCGCCAGCAGCTCCACCTACGAGCAGTACTTC

j_call: TRBJ2-1
clone_size: .
d_call: TRBD2
v_call: TRBV19
cdr3_aa: CASSSGTSGRIPYNEQFF
cdr3_nt: TGTGCCAGTAGTTCCGGGACTAGCGGGAGGATCCCTTACAATGAGCAGTTCTTC

j_call: TRBJ1-3
clone_size: .
d_call: .
v_call: TRBV7-9
cdr3_aa: CASSSVPRGNHGNTIYF
cdr3_nt: TGTGCCAGCAGCTCCGTCCCAAGGGGTAACCACGGAAACACCATATATTTT

j_call: TRBJ2-1
clone_size: .
d_call: TRBD2
v_call: TRBV6-5
cdr3_aa: CASSYTSGSSDEQFF
cdr3_nt: TGTGCCAGCAGTTACACTAGCGGGAGTTCTGATGAGCAGTTCTTC

j_call: TRBJ2-3
clone_size: .
d_call: TRBD2
v_call: TRBV4-1
cdr3_aa: CASSRVGLAADTQYF
cdr3_nt: TGCGCCAGCAGCCGCGTCGGACTAGCAGCAGATACGCAGTATTTT

j_call: TRBJ1-2
clone_size: .
d_call: .
v_call: TRBV27
cdr3_aa: CASSEQGFYGYTF
cdr3_nt: TGTGCCAGCAGCGAACAGGGTTTCTATGGCTACACCTTC

j_call: TRBJ2-5
clone_size: .
d_call: TRBD2
v_call: TRBV9
cdr3_aa: CASSVGAAGQETQYF
cdr3_nt: TGTGCCAGCAGCGTAGGTGCAGCGGGGCAAGAGACCCAGTACTTC

j_call: TRBJ1-4
clone_size: .
d_call: TRBD1
v_call: TRBV5-4
cdr3_aa: CASSLAMGQGVEKLFF
cdr3_nt: TGTGCCAGCAGCTTGGCCATGGGACAGGGGGTCGAAAAACTGTTTTTT

j_call: TRBJ1-2
clone_size: .
d_call: TRBD1
v_call: TRBV2
cdr3_aa: CASTPLRDSRGYTF
cdr3_nt: TGTGCCAGCACCCCTTTGAGGGACAGTCGGGGCTACACCTTC

j_call: TRBJ2-7
clone_size: once
d_call: .
v_call: TRBV5-8
cdr3_aa: CASSLDGSPYEQYF
cdr3_nt: TGTGCCAGCAGCTTGGACGGGAGCCCCTACGAGCAGTACTTC

j_call: TRBJ2-1
clone_size: .
d_call: TRBD1
v_call: TRBV2
cdr3_aa: CAPRGDRAINEQFF
cdr3_nt: TGTGCCCCTAGGGGAGACAGGGCCATCAATGAGCAGTTCTTC

j_call: TRBJ2-3
clone_size: .
d_call: TRBD2
v_call: TRBV2
cdr3_aa: CASSVSAGEQDTQYF
cdr3_nt: TGTGCCAGCAGTGTATCGGCGGGAGAGCAAGATACGCAGTATTTT

j_call: TRBJ2-5
clone_size: .
d_call: .
v_call: TRBV11-1
cdr3_aa: CASSLGGLETQYF
cdr3_nt: TGTGCCAGCAGCCTCGGGGGATTGGAGACCCAGTACTTC

j_call: TRBJ1-2
clone_size: .
d_call: .
v_call: TRBV7-8
cdr3_aa: CASSFPERYGYTF
cdr3_nt: TGTGCCAGCAGCTTCCCCGAGCGATATGGCTACACCTTC

j_call: TRBJ2-1
clone_size: .
d_call: TRBD2
v_call: TRBV4-1
cdr3_aa: CASSHPGTSFRYEQFF
cdr3_nt: TGCGCCAGCAGCCACCCCGGGACTAGTTTCAGGTATGAGCAGTTCTTC

j_call: TRBJ2-1
clone_size: .
d_call: .
v_call: TRBV6-6
cdr3_aa: CASSPASGGYVDEQFF
cdr3_nt: TGTGCCAGCTCCCCCGCCTCAGGGGGGTATGTAGATGAGCAGTTCTTC

j_call: TRBJ2-5
clone_size: .
d_call: TRBD2
v_call: TRBV12-5
cdr3_aa: CASAQPGTSGYQETQYF
cdr3_nt: TGTGCTAGTGCTCAGCCTGGGACTAGCGGGTACCAAGAGACCCAGTACTTC

j_call: TRBJ1-1
clone_size: .
d_call: .
v_call: TRBV4-1
cdr3_aa: CASSQGAGRLDTEAFF
cdr3_nt: TGCGCCAGCAGCCAAGGCGCGGGGAGGTTGGACACTGAAGCTTTCTTT

j_call: TRBJ2-3
clone_size: .
d_call: TRBD1
v_call: TRBV11-3
cdr3_aa: CASSRQGTTDTQYF
cdr3_nt: TGTGCCAGCAGCCGACAGGGAACGACAGATACGCAGTATTTT

j_call: TRBJ1-5
clone_size: .
d_call: TRBD1
v_call: TRBV18
cdr3_aa: CASSPRTGVDQPQHF
cdr3_nt: TGTGCCAGCTCACCACGGACAGGGGTAGATCAGCCCCAGCATTTT

j_call: TRBJ1-5
clone_size: .
d_call: .
v_call: TRBV28
cdr3_aa: CASRNSAGRRNQPQHF
cdr3_nt: TGTGCCAGCAGAAATTCCGCAGGTCGAAGAAATCAGCCCCAGCATTTT

j_call: TRBJ2-5
clone_size: .
d_call: .
v_call: TRBV14
cdr3_aa: CASSRWPSSGRLWETQYF
cdr3_nt: TGTGCCAGCAGCCGGTGGCCTTCATCGGGGAGGTTATGGGAGACCCAGTACTTC

j_call: TRBJ2-7
clone_size: .
d_call: TRBD2
v_call: TRBV9
cdr3_aa: CASSAGTSGTSSYEQYF
cdr3_nt: TGTGCCAGCAGCGCAGGGACTAGCGGGACGAGCTCCTACGAGCAGTACTTC

j_call: TRBJ2-7
clone_size: .
d_call: TRBD2
v_call: TRBV5-6
cdr3_aa: CASSFGGGAYEQYF
cdr3_nt: TGTGCCAGCAGCTTCGGGGGGGGAGCCTACGAGCAGTACTTC

j_call: TRBJ1-2
clone_size: .
d_call: .
v_call: TRBV7-2
cdr3_aa: CASRGQYYTF
cdr3_nt: TGTGCCAGCAGAGGACAGTACTACACCTTC